This T cell receptor beta chain was identified during a study of T-cell memory formation after mild COVID-19. This CDR3 is 16 amino acids long. The germline CDR1 and CDR2 sequences are SEHNR and FQNEAQ (reference sequence). Trimming cost V 5 bases and J 10 bases; bases outside gene matches: 16. The sample holds a few counts of this clonotype. In TCRdb, the 5' RACE reads were re-called with MiXCR into one record per CDR3 protein. The sample records more than 350,000 distinct CDR3 sequences, more than 15% being singletons. The chain carries TRBV7-9 and TRBJ1-1, with TRBD1 matching over 10 bases. The clonotype was recovered from a man aged 18 to 30 who had mild COVID-19 (a few samples of this study predate the infection). Cell type and time point are not known. Material: PBMCs or a T cell subset sorted from them (not recorded which). The CDR3 loop is CASSPDRGRNNFAAFF. Written as DNA, the CDR3 is TGTGCCAGCAGCCCCGACAGGGGGCGCAACAATTTCGCAGCTTTCTTT.